The rows below give T cell receptor beta chains drawn from one sample of a study of beta chain features in type 1 diabetes. This table comes from immunoSEQ multiplex PCR, and its TCRdb copy is limited to in-frame clones, with some not included. This table has 200,000 to 250,000 clones, 9.5% to 13% appearing once. Sequenced sample: central memory CD4+ T cells from blood. These receptors were obtained from a man in his late teens or twenties in good health. The CDR3 runs from the conserved cysteine through the conserved F or W. D genes are given only for firm matches. The listing skips clone size in some rows; elsewhere it reads once, few, many or a size class.

clone size	V gene	J gene	D gene	CDR3 protein	CDR3 DNA
NA	TRBV7-9	TRBJ2-3	TRBD2	CASSLFLAGGTDTQYF	TGTGCCAGCAGCTTGTTCCTAGCGGGAGGGACAGATACGCAGTATTTT
few	TRBV4-2	TRBJ2-7	TRBD2	CASSQAAGAIYEQYF	TGTGCCAGCAGCCAAGCAGCGGGAGCCATCTACGAGCAGTACTTC
few	TRBV19	TRBJ1-5	NA	CASSIGQAGNQPQHF	TGTGCCAGTAGTATAGGACAGGCGGGCAATCAGCCCCAGCATTTT
many	TRBV7-9	TRBJ2-6	NA	CASSPAGANVLTF	TGTGCCAGCAGCCCCGCAGGGGCCAACGTCCTGACTTTC
NA	TRBV6-6	TRBJ2-2	NA	CASSRVGELFF	TGTGCCAGCAGCCGCGTCGGGGAGCTGTTTTTT
few	TRBV5-1	TRBJ1-1	NA	CASSLVQGNTEAFF	TGCGCCAGCAGCTTGGTACAGGGGAACACTGAAGCTTTCTTT
NA	TRBV5-1	TRBJ2-1	NA	CARSGGDSLNEQFF	TGCGCCCGCAGCGGAGGGGACAGCCTCAATGAGCAGTTCTTC
many	TRBV9	TRBJ1-1	NA	CASSAGAGNTEAFF	TGTGCCAGCAGCGCTGGGGCCGGGAACACTGAAGCTTTCTTT
few	TRBV28	TRBJ1-4	NA	CASSLSFATNEKLFF	TGTGCCAGCAGTTTATCTTTCGCAACTAATGAAAAACTGTTTTTT
NA	TRBV6-6	TRBJ2-7	NA	CASSQAGSSYEQYF	TGTGCCAGCAGCCAGGCAGGGAGCTCCTACGAGCAGTACTTC
many	TRBV18	TRBJ2-1	TRBD2	CASSPLSGTYNEQFF	TGTGCCAGCTCACCTCTTAGCGGGACATACAATGAGCAGTTCTTC
once	TRBV2	TRBJ2-1	NA	CASSESSLQHNEQFF	TGTGCCAGCAGTGAATCCAGCCTCCAACACAATGAGCAGTTCTTC
few	TRBV7-2	TRBJ2-1	NA	CASNQGYNEQFF	TGTGCCAGCAACCAGGGATACAATGAGCAGTTCTTC
few	TRBV28	TRBJ1-5	NA	CASSRGGPNQPQHF	TGTGCCAGCAGTAGGGGGGGGCCGAATCAGCCCCAGCATTTT
NA	TRBV4-3	TRBJ2-7	NA	CASSQEVGEIYEQYF	TGCGCCAGCAGCCAAGAGGTGGGCGAGATCTACGAGCAGTACTTC